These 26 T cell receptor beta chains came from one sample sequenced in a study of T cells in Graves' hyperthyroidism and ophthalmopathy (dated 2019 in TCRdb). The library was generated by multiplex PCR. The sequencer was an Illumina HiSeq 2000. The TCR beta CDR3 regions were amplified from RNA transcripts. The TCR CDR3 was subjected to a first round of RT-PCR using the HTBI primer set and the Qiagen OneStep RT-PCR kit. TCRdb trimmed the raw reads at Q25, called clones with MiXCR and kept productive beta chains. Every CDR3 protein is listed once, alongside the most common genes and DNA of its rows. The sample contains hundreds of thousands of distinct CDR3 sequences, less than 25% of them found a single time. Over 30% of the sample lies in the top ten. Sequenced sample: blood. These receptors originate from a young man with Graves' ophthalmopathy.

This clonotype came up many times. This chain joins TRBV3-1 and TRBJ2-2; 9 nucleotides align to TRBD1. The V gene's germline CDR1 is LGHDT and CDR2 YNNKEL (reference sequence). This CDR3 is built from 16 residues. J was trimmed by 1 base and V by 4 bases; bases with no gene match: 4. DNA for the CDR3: TGTGCCAGCAGCCGCGGACAGGGGCGGAACACCGGGGAGCTGTTTTTT. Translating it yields CASSRGQGRNTGELFF.

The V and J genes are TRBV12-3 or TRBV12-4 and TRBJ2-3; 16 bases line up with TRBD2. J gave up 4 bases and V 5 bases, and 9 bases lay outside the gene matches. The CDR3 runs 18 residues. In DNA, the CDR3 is TGTGCCAGCAGTGCGGGGACTAGCGGGAGGGCCGCGGCAGATACGCAGTATTTT. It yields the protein CASSAGTSGRAAADTQYF.

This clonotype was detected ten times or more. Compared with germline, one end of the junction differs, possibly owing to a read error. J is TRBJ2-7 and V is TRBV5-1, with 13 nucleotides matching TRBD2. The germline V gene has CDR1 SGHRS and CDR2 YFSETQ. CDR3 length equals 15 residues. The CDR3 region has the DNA TGTGCCAGCAGCCTAGGACTAGCGGGAGCCTACGAGCAGTACTTC. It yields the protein CASSLGLAGAYEQYF.

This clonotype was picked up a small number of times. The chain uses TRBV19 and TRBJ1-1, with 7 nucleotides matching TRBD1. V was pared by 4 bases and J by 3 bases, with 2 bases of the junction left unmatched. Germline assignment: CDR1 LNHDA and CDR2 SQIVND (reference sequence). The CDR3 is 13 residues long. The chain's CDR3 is CASSKDRDTEAFF. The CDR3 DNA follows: TGTGCCAGTAGTAAAGACAGGGACACTGAAGCTTTCTTT.

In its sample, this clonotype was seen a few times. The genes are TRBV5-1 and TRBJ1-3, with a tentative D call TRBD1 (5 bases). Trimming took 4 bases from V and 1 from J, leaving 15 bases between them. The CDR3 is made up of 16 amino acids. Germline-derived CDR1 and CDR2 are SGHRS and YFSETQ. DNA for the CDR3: TGCGCCAGCAGCCGCGGACACCAGAATTCTGGAAACACCATATATTTT. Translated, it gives CASSRGHQNSGNTIYF.

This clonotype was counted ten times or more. Here the CDR3 DNA reads TGTGCCAGCTCACCACAGGGGAACAATGAGCAGTTCTTC. Amino acids: CASSPQGNNEQFF. The chain combines TRBV18 with TRBJ2-1; a weak D match, TRBD1 (5 bases). V was clipped by 1 base and J by 5 bases, with 6 bases between them. Germline loops: CDR1 KGHSH, CDR2 LQKENI. The CDR3 length is 13 residues.

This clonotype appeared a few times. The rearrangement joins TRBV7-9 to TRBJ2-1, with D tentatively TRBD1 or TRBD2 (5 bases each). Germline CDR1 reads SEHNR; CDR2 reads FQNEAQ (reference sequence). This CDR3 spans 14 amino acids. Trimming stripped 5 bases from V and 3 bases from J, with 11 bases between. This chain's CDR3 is CASSGDPGYNEQFF. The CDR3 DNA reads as TGTGCCAGCAGCGGGGACCCGGGCTACAATGAGCAGTTCTTC. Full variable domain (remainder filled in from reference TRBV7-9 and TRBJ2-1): DTGVSQNPRHKITKRGQNVTFRCDPISEHNRLYWYRQTLGQGPEFLTYFQNEAQLEKSRLLSDRFSAERPKGSFSTLEIQRTEQGDSAMYLCASSGDPGYNEQFFGPGTRLTVL.

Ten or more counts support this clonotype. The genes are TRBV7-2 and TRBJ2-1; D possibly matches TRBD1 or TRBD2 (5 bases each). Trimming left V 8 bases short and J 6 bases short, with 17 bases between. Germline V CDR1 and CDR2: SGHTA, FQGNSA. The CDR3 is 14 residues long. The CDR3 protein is CASGPGPEGNEQFF. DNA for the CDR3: TGTGCCAGCGGTCCGGGGCCCGAGGGCAATGAGCAGTTCTTC.

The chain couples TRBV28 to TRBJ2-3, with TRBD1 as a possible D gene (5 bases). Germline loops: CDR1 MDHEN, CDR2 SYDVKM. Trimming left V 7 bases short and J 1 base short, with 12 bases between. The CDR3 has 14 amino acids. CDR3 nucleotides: TGTGCCAGCAAATCGACAGTGGGCACAGATACGCAGTATTTT. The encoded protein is CASKSTVGTDTQYF. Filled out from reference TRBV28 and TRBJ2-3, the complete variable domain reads DVKVTQSSRYLVKRTGEKVFLECVQDMDHENMFWYRQDPGLGLRLIYFSYDVKMKEKGDIPEGYSVSREKKERFSLILESASTNQTSMYLCASKSTVGTDTQYFGPGTRLTVL.

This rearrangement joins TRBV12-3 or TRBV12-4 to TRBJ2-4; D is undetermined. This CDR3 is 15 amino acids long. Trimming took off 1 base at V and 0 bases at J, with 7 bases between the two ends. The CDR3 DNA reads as TGTGCCAGCAGTTTAGAGTCGTTAGCCAAAAACATTCAGTACTTC. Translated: CASSLESLAKNIQYF.

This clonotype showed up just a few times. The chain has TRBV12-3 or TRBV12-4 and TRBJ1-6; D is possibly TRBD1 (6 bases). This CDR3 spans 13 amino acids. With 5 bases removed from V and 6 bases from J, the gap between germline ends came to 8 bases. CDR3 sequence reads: CASSDRINSPLHF. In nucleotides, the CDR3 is TGTGCCAGCAGTGACAGGATTAATTCACCCCTCCACTTT.

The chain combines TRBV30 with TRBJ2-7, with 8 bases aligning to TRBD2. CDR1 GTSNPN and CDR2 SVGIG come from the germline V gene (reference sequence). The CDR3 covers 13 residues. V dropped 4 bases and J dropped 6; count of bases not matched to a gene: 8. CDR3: CAWTKAGVGEQYF. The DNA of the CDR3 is TGTGCCTGGACCAAAGCGGGAGTGGGCGAGCAGTACTTC.

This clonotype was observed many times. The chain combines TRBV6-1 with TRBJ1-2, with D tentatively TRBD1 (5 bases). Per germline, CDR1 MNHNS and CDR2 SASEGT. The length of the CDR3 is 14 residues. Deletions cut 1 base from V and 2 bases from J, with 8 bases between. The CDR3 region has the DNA TGTGCCAGCAGTGAAGTAGGGACCAACTATGGCTACACCTTC. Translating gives CASSEVGTNYGYTF.

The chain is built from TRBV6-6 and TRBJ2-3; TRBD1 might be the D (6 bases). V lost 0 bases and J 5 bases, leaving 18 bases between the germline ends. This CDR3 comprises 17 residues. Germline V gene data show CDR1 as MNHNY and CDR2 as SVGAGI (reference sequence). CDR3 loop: CASSYSATQGRLDTQYF. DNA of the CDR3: TGTGCCAGCAGTTACTCGGCGACACAGGGTCGGTTAGATACGCAGTATTTT.

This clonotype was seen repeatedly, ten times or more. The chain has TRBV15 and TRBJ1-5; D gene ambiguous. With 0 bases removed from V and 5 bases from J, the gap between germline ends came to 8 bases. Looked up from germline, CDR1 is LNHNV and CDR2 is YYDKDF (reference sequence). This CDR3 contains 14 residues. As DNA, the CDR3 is TGTGCCACCAGCAGAGAATGGGAAGATCAGCCCCAGCATTTT. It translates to CATSREWEDQPQHF.

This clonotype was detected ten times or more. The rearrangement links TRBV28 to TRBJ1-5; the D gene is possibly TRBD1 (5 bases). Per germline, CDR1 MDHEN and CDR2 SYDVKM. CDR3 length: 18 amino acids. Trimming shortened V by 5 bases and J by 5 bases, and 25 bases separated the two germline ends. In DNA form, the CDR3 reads TGTGCCAGCAGTGATTACGGGGGTTTCTCGCATGACGATCAGCCCCAGCATTTT. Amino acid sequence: CASSDYGGFSHDDQPQHF. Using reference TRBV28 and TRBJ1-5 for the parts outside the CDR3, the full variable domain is DVKVTQSSRYLVKRTGEKVFLECVQDMDHENMFWYRQDPGLGLRLIYFSYDVKMKEKGDIPEGYSVSREKKERFSLILESASTNQTSMYLCASSDYGGFSHDDQPQHFGDGTRLSIL.

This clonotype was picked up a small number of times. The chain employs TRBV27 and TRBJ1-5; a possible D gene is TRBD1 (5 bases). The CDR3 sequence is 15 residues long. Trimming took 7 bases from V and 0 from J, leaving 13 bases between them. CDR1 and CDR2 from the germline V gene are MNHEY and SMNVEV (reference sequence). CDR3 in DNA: TGTGCCAGCAAGATGGGGCTGTATAGCAATCAGCCCCAGCATTTT. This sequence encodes CASKMGLYSNQPQHF.

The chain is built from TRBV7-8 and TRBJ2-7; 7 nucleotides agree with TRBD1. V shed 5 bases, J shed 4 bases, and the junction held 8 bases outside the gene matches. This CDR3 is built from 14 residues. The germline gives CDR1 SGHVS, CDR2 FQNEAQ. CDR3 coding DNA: TGTGCCAGCAGCACTCGGGACAGACCTTACGAGCAGTACTTC. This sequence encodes CASSTRDRPYEQYF.

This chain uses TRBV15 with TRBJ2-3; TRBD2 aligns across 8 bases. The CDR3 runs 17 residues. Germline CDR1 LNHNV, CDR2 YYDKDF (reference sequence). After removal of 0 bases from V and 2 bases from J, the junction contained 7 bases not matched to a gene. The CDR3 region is CATSREVAGSHTDTQYF. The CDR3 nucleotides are TGTGCCACCAGCAGAGAAGTAGCGGGGTCCCACACAGATACGCAGTATTTT.

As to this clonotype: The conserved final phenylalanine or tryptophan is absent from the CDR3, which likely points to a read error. The CDR3 nucleotides read TGTGCCAGCAGCTTAGAAAGCTCCGGAGCCTACGAGCAGTACCTC. Translation: CASSLESSGAYEQYL. The chain is built from TRBV7-2 and TRBJ2-7; unclear D gene. V gave up 1 base and J gave up 2 bases, with 12 bases separating them. The CDR3 runs to 15 residues. Germline CDR1 is SGHTA and CDR2 is FQGNSA.

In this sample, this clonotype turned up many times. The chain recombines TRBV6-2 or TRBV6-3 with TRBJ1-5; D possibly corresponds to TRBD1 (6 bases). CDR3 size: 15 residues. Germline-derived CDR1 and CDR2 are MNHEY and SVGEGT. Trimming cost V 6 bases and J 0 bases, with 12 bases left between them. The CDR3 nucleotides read TGTGCCAGCAGCATAGTCAGGGGTAGCAATCAGCCCCAGCATTTT. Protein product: CASSIVRGSNQPQHF.

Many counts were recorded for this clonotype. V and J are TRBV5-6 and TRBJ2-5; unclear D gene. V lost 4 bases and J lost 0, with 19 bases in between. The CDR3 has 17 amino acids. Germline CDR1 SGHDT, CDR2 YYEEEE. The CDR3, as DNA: TGTGCCAGCAGCAATGCACGTAAAGCGAGGTACCAAGAGACCCAGTACTTC. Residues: CASSNARKARYQETQYF. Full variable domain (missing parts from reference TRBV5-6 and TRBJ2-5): DAGVTQSPTHLIKTRGQQVTLRCSPKSGHDTVSWYQQALGQGPQFIFQYYEEEERQRGNFPDRFSGHQFPNYSSELNVNALLLGDSALYLCASSNARKARYQETQYFGPGTRLLVL.

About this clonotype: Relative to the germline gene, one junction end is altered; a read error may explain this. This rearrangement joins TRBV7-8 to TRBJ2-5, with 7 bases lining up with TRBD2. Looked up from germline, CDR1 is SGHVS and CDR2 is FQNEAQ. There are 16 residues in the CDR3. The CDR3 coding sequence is TGCGCCAGCAGCCACGATGCGCGGGAGTTGCACGAGACCCAGTACTTC. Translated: CASSHDARELHETQYF.

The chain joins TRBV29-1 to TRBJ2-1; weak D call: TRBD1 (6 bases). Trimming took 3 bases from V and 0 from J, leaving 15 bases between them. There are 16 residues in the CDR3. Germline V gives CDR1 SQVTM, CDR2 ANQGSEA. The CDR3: CSVDAPRGVSYNEQFF. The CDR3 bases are TGCAGCGTTGATGCCCCCAGGGGTGTCTCCTACAATGAGCAGTTCTTC.

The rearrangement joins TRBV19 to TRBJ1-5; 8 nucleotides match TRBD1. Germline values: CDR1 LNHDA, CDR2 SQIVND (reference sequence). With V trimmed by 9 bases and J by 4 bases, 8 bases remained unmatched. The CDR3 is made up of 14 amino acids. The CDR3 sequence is CASGTGAVNQPQHF. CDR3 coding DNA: TGTGCCAGCGGGACAGGAGCGGTAAATCAGCCCCAGCATTTT.

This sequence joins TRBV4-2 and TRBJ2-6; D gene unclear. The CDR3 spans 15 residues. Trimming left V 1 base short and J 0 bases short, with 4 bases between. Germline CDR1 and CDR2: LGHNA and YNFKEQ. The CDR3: CASSQGRSGANVLTF. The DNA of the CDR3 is TGTGCCAGCAGCCAAGGGCGCTCTGGGGCCAACGTCCTGACTTTC.